This TCR beta chain was recovered during a study of blood T cell repertoires in COVID-19. CDR1 and CDR2 (germline): GTSNPN, SVGIG (reference sequence). V was trimmed by 2 bases and J by 1 base, leaving 5 bases between them. The CDR3 totals 13 residues. Libraries were prepared by immunoSEQ multiplex PCR; TCRdb keeps only in-frame clonotypes and omits some of them. Of under 150,000 clones in the sample, 76% are singletons; the top ten hold roughly 4.7%. The clonotype comes from a woman of 80 years or more with active or convalescent COVID-19. The sequenced material came from peripheral blood. The chain combines TRBV30 with TRBJ1-4; the D is unclear. In DNA, the CDR3 is TGTGCCTGGAGTCTCGGAACTAATGAAAAACTGTTTTTT. It codes for CAWSLGTNEKLFF.